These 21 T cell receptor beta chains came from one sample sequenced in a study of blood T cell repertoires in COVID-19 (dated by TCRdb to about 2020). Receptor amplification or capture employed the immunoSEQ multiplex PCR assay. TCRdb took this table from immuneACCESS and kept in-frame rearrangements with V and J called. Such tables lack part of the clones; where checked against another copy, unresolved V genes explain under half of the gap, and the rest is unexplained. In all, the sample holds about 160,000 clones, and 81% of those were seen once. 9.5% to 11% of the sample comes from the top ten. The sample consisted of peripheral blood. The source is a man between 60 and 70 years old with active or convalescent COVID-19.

In nucleotides, the CDR3 is TGTGCCAGCAGCCTTCGGGACATTAATCAGCCCCAGCATTTT. Amino acids: CASSLRDINQPQHF. This chain links TRBV2 with TRBJ1-5; D might be TRBD1 (6 bases). V was clipped by 6 bases and J by 4 bases, with 13 bases between them. Germline V gene sequence: CDR1 SNHLY, CDR2 FYNNEI. This CDR3 region has 14 residues.

CDR3 region: CASSLVPGNYEQYF. Written as DNA, the CDR3 is TGTGCCAGCAGCTTGGTTCCAGGTAACTACGAGCAGTACTTC. The chain has TRBV5-4 and TRBJ2-7; D call uncertain. CDR3 length equals 14 residues. V dropped 0 bases and J dropped 3 bases, with 10 bases sitting between them. In germline, CDR1 is SGHNT, CDR2 YYREEE (reference sequence).

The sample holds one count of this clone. CDR3 DNA: TGTGCCAGCAGCTCCGCGGGACAGGCGTCCTACGAGCAGTACTTC. Translating it yields CASSSAGQASYEQYF. The J gene is TRBJ2-7, the V gene TRBV5-4, with TRBD1 matching 8 bases. The ends lost 3 bases at V and 1 base at J; junction bases unmatched: 6. Germline V gene sequence: CDR1 SGHNT, CDR2 YYREEE (reference sequence). The CDR3 is 15 residues long. Full variable domain (missing parts from reference TRBV5-4 and TRBJ2-7): ETGVTQSPTHLIKTRGQQVTLRCSSQSGHNTVSWYQQALGQGPQFIFQYYREEENGRGNFPPRFSGLQFPNYSSELNVNALELDDSALYLCASSSAGQASYEQYFGPGTRLTVT.

CDR3 in amino acids: CASSPEGGKSYNEQFF. CDR3 bases: TGTGCCAGCAGCCCAGAAGGCGGGAAGTCCTACAATGAGCAGTTCTTC. This rearrangement joins TRBV11-3 to TRBJ2-1; possibly TRBD2 for D (6 bases). CDR1 is SGHNT and CDR2 is YENEEA in the germline V gene. The CDR3 is made up of 16 amino acids. Trimming left V 5 bases short and J 1 base short, with 15 bases between. Using reference TRBV11-3 and TRBJ2-1 for the parts outside the CDR3, the full variable domain is EAGVVQSPRYKIIEKKQPVAFWCNPISGHNTLYWYLQNLGQGPELLIRYENEEAVDDSQLPKDRFSAERLKGVDSTLKIQPAELGDSAVYLCASSPEGGKSYNEQFFGPGTRLTVL.

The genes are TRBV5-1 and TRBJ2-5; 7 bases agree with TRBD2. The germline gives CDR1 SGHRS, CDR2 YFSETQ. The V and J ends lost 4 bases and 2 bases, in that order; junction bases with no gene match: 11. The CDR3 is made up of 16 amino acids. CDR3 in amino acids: CASSAGLVVRQETQYF. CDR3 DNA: TGCGCCAGCAGCGCAGGACTAGTGGTTAGGCAAGAGACCCAGTACTTC. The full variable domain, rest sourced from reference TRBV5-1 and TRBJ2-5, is KAGVTQTPRYLIKTRGQQVTLSCSPISGHRSVSWYQQTPGQGLQFLFEYFSETQRNKGNFPGRFSGRQFSNSRSEMNVSTLELGDSALYLCASSAGLVVRQETQYFGPGTRLLVL.

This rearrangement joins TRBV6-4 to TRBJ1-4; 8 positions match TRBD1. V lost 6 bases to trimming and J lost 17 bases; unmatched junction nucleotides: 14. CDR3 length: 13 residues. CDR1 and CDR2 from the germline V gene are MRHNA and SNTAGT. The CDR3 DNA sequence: TGTGCCAGCAGGTCACGGGCGCCCGGGACAGGTTTTTTT. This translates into CASRSRAPGTGFF.

The CDR3 is CASSTPTGRGGSTGELFF. The CDR3 DNA reads as TGTGCCAGTAGTACTCCGACAGGGCGCGGCGGTAGCACCGGGGAGCTGTTTTTT. The rearrangement joins TRBV19 to TRBJ2-2; 7 bases fit TRBD1. The CDR3 totals 18 residues. After removal of 4 bases from V and 4 bases from J, the junction contained 15 bases not matched to a gene. Germline V gives CDR1 LNHDA, CDR2 SQIVND (reference sequence). The full variable domain, rest sourced from reference TRBV19 and TRBJ2-2, is DGGITQSPKYLFRKEGQNVTLSCEQNLNHDAMYWYRQDPGQGLRLIYYSQIVNDFQKGDIAEGYSVSREKKESFPLTVTSAQKNPTAFYLCASSTPTGRGGSTGELFFGEGSRLTVL.

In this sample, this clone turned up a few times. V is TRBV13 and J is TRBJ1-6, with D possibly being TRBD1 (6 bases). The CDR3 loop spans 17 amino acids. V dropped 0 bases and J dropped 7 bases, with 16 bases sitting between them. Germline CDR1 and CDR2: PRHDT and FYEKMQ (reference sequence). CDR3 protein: CASSLGIGGGVNSPLHF. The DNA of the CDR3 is TGTGCCAGCAGCTTAGGAATTGGTGGGGGCGTCAATTCACCCCTCCACTTT.

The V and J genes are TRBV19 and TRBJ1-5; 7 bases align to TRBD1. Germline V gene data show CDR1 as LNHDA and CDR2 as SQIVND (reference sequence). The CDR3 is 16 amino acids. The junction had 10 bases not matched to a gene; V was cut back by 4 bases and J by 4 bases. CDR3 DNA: TGTGCCAGTAGTAGCCCCGGGGACAGCCCTAATCAGCCCCAGCATTTT. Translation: CASSSPGDSPNQPQHF.

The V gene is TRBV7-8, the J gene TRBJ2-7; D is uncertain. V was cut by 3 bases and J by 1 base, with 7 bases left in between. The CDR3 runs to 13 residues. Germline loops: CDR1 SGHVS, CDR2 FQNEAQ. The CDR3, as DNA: TGTGCCAGCAGCTTTCCCAGTTCCTACGAGCAGTACTTC. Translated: CASSFPSSYEQYF.

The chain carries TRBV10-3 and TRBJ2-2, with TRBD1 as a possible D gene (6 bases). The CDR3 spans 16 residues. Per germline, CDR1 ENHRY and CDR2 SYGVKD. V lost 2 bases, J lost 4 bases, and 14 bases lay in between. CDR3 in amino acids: CAISEREGVGTGELFF. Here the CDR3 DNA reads TGTGCCATCAGTGAGCGTGAGGGGGTGGGCACCGGGGAGCTGTTTTTT.

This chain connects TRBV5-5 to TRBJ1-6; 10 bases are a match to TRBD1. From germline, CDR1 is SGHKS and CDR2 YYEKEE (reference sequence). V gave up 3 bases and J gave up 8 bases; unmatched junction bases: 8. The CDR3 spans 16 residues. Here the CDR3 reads CASSWRQGASYSPLHF. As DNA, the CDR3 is TGTGCCAGCAGCTGGAGACAGGGGGCATCGTATTCACCCCTCCACTTT. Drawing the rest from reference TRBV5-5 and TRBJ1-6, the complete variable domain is DAGVTQSPTHLIKTRGQQVTLRCSPISGHKSVSWYQQVLGQGPQFIFQYYEKEERGRGNFPDRFSARQFPNYSSELNVNALLLGDSALYLCASSWRQGASYSPLHFGNGTRLTVT.

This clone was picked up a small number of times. In DNA, the CDR3 is TGTGCCAGCAGCTTAGGGACTAGCGGGAGTGATGAGCAGTTCTTC. Translating it yields CASSLGTSGSDEQFF. The chain uses TRBV7-9 and TRBJ2-1, with 13 positions matching TRBD2. The length of the CDR3 is 15 residues. The germline gives CDR1 SEHNR, CDR2 FQNEAQ (reference sequence). With V trimmed by 1 base and J by 8 bases, 2 bases remained unmatched.

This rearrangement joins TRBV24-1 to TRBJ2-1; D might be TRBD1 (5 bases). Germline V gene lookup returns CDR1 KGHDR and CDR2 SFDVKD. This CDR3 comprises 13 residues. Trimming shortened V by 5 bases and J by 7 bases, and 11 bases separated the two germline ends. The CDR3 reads CATSGPGQNEQFF. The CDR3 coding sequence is TGTGCCACCAGTGGACCAGGGCAGAATGAGCAGTTCTTC.

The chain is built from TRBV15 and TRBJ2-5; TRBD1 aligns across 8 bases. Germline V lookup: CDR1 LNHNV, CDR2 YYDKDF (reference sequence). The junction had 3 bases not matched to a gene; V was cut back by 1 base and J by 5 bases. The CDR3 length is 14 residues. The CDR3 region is CATSRARGPETQYF. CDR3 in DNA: TGTGCCACCAGCAGAGCCAGGGGGCCTGAGACCCAGTACTTC.

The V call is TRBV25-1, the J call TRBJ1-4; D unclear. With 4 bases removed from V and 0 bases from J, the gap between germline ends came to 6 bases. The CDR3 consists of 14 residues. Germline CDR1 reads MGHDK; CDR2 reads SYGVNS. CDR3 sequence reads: CASSAPTTNEKLFF. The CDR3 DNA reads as TGTGCCAGCAGTGCACCTACAACTAATGAAAAACTGTTTTTT. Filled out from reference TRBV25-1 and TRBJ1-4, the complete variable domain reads EADIYQTPRYLVIGTGKKITLECSQTMGHDKMYWYQQDPGMELHLIHYSYGVNSTEKGDLSSESTVSRIRTEHFPLTLESARPSHTSQYLCASSAPTTNEKLFFGSGTQLSVL.

In DNA form, the CDR3 reads TGTGCCAGCAGTTTATCGGGCGGGGATCTATTCTTCGAGCAGTACTTC. Its protein product is CASSLSGGDLFFEQYF. The V call is TRBV27, the J call TRBJ2-7, with a possible D match to TRBD2 (6 bases). CDR1 is MNHEY, CDR2 SMNVEV, per germline (reference sequence). This CDR3 comprises 16 residues. The ends were cut back, 0 bases at V and 6 bases at J, with 18 bases in the middle.

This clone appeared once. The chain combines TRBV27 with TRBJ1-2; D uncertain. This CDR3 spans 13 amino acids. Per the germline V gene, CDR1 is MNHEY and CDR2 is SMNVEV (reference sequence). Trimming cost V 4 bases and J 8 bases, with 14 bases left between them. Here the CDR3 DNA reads TGTGCCAGCAGTTGGAAGGACTTGACCGGCTACACCTTC. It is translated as CASSWKDLTGYTF.

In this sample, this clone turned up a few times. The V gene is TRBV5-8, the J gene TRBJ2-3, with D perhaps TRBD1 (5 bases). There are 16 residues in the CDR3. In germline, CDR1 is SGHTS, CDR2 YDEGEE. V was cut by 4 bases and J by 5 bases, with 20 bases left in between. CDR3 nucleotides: TGTGCCAGCAGCACAAGGACCCTGACAGTTAGAGATACGCAGTATTTT. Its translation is CASSTRTLTVRDTQYF.

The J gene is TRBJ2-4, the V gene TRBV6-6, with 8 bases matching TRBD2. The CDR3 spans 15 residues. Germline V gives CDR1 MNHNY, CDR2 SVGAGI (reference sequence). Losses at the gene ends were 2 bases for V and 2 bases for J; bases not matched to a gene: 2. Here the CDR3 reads CASSYREGTKNIQYF. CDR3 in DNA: TGTGCCAGCAGTTACCGGGAGGGAACCAAAAACATTCAGTACTTC.

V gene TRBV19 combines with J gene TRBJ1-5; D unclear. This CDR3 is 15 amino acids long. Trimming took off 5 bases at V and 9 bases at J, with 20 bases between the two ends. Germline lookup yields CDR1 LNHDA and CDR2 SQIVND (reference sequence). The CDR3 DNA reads TGTGCCAGTAGTTCCCCGGGGTCCCAAGGCGCGCCCCAGCATTTT. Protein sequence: CASSSPGSQGAPQHF.